These 9 T cell receptor beta chains were sequenced from one sample in a study of blood T cell repertoires in COVID-19. The method was immunoSEQ multiplex PCR; TCRdb's version includes in-frame clones alone and lacks a portion of them. The data contain fewer than 250,000 clones, roughly 81% of them seen just once; the ten biggest clones take up under 5%. The specimen sequenced was peripheral blood. Receptor source: a man over 45 with acute or convalescent COVID-19.

This clone turned up a few times. The chain combines TRBV11-2 with TRBJ1-3; D ambiguous. CDR1 is SGHAT, CDR2 FQNNGV, per germline. This CDR3 is built from 15 residues. V lost 0 bases and J 0 bases, leaving 6 bases between the germline ends. The CDR3 is CASSLDLFSGNTIYF. CDR3 nucleotide sequence: TGTGCCAGCAGCTTAGATCTGTTCTCTGGAAACACCATATATTTT.

This chain joins TRBV4-1 and TRBJ1-2; 7 bases align to TRBD1. This CDR3 region has 14 residues. Trimming took 9 bases from V and 2 from J; bases not matched to a gene: 9. Germline loops: CDR1 MGHRA, CDR2 YSYEKL. The CDR3 loop is CARGTGEWNYGYTF. The CDR3 nucleotides read TGCGCCAGAGGAACAGGGGAGTGGAACTATGGCTACACCTTC.

The J gene is TRBJ2-3, the V gene TRBV20-1, with 12 bases lining up with TRBD2. Germline values: CDR1 DFQATT, CDR2 SNEGSKA (reference sequence). This CDR3 is built from 16 residues. The V and J ends lost 3 bases and 2 bases, in that order; junction bases with no gene match: 6. The CDR3 DNA reads TGCAGTGCTAGTTTTCTAGCGGGAGGGTACACAGATACGCAGTATTTT. Translation gives CSASFLAGGYTDTQYF.

The chain combines TRBV27 with TRBJ1-1; tentatively, D is TRBD1 (6 bases). Germline CDR1 reads MNHEY; CDR2 reads SMNVEV (reference sequence). The CDR3 sequence is 14 residues long. V was cut by 4 bases and J by 4 bases, with 13 bases left in between. The CDR3 DNA reads as TGTGCCAGCAGTTCATTGGGGGCGGCCACTGAAGCTTTCTTT. Translated, it gives CASSSLGAATEAFF.

The V gene is TRBV6-5, the J gene TRBJ2-3, with 10 nucleotides matching TRBD2. The CDR3 covers 15 residues. Germline V gives CDR1 MNHEY, CDR2 SVGAGI. Trimming at V came to 3 bases and at J to 6 bases, leaving 6 bases not matched to a gene. The CDR3 sequence: CASSYLAGAADTQYF. In DNA form, the CDR3 reads TGTGCCAGCAGTTATCTAGCGGGAGCGGCGGATACGCAGTATTTT.

The V gene is TRBV7-3, the J gene TRBJ1-4; D unresolved. The V and J ends lost 2 bases and 7 bases respectively, with 8 bases between them. Germline assignment: CDR1 SGHTA and CDR2 FQGTGA. The CDR3 length is 13 residues. CDR3 sequence (DNA): TGTGCCAGCAGCTTAGTAGGAGGTGAAAAACTGTTTTTT. Translating it yields CASSLVGGEKLFF.

The chain combines TRBV9 with TRBJ2-7; D is unclear. The CDR3 runs to 14 residues. Trimming removed 4 bases at V and 5 bases at J, with 16 bases between. Germline V gene lookup returns CDR1 SGDLS and CDR2 YYNGEE. The CDR3 DNA sequence: TGTGCCAGCAGCCCCCGGGTTATGGCGGACGAGCAGTACTTC. Translation gives CASSPRVMADEQYF. Variable domain in full (rest from reference TRBV9 and TRBJ2-7): DSGVTQTPKHLITATGQRVTLRCSPRSGDLSVYWYQQSLDQGLQFLIQYYNGEERAKGNILERFSAQQFPDLHSELNLSSLELGDSALYFCASSPRVMADEQYFGPGTRLTVT.

The chain uses TRBV3-1 (or the pseudogene TRBV3-2) and TRBJ2-5; 8 positions agree with TRBD1. V shed 2 bases, J shed 5 bases, and the junction held 7 bases outside the gene matches. The CDR3 consists of 15 residues. Germline lookup yields CDR1 LGHDT and CDR2 YNNKEL (reference sequence). The CDR3 reads CASSQSGGAWETQYF. The DNA of the CDR3 is TGTGCCAGCAGCCAATCAGGGGGCGCGTGGGAGACCCAGTACTTC.

This chain connects TRBV5-1 to TRBJ2-7; no definite D call. There are 14 residues in the CDR3. The V end lost 4 bases, the J end lost 4 bases, and 15 bases lay between the germline ends. In germline, CDR1 is SGHRS, CDR2 YFSETQ. CDR3 coding DNA: TGCGCCAGCAGCGGAAGCGACCCTATTTACGAGCAGTACTTC. It codes for CASSGSDPIYEQYF.